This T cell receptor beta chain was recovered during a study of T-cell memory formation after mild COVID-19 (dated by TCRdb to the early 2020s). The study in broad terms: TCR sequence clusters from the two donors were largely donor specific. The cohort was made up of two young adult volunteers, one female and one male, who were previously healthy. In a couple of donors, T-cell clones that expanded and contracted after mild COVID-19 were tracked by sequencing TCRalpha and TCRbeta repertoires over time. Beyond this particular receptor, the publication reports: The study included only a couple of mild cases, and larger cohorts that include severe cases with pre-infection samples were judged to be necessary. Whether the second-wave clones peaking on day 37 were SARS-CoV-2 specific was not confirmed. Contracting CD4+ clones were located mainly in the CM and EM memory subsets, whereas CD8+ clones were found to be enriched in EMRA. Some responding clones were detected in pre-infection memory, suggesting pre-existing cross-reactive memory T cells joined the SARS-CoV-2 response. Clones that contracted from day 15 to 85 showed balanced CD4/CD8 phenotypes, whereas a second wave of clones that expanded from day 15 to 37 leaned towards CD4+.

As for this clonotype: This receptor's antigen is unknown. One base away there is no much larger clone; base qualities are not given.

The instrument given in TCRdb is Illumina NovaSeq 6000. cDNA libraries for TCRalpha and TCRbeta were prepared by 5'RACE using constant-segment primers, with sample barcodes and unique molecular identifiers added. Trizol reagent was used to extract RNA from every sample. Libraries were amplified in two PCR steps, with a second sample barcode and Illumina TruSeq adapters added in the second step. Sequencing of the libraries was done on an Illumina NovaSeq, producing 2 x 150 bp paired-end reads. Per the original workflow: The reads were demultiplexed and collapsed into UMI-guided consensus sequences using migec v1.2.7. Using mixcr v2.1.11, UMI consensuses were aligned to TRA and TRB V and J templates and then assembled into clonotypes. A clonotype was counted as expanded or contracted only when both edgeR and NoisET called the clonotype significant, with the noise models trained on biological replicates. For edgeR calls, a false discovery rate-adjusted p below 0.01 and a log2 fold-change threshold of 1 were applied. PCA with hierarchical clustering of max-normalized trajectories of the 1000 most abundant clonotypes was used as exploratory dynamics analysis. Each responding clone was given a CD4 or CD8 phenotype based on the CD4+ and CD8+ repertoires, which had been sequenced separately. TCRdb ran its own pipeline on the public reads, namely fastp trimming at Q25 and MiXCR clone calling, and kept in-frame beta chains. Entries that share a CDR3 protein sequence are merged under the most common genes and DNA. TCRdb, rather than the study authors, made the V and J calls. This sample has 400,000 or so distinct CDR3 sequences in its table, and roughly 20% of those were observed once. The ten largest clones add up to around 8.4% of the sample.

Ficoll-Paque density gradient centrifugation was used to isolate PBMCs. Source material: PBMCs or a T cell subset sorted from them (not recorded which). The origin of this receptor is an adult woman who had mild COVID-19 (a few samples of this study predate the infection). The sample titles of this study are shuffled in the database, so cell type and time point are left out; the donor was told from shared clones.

The sequence in DNA is TGTGCCAGCAGCCCCGTAATTCAGGGCGCTGAAGCTTTCTTT. This yields the protein CASSPVIQGAEAFF. The chain is encoded by TRBV12-3 or TRBV12-4 joined to TRBJ1-1, and TRBD1 may be the D gene, going by 5 matching bases. At the junction V is shortened by 6 bases and J by 6 bases, with 17 bases in between. The CDR3 runs 14 amino acids, cysteine and phenylalanine included. The retained sequence is limited to the CDR3, 42 bases, with the frame set at the first base.